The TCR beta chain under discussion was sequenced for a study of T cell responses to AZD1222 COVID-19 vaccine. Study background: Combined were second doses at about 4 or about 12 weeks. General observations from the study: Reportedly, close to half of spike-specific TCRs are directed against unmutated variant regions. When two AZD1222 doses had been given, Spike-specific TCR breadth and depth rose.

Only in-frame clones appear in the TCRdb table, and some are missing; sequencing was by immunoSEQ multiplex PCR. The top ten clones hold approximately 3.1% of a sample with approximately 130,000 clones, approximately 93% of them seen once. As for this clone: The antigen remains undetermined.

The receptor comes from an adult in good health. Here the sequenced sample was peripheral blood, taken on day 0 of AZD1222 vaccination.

CDR3: CASSPGGGGATNEKLFF. The DNA for the CDR3 is TGTGCCAGTAGTCCAGGTGGGGGTGGAGCAACTAATGAAAAACTGTTTTTT. The chain employs TRBV19 and TRBJ1-4; weak D call: TRBD1 (5 bases). This CDR3 is 17 amino acids long. Germline CDR1 is LNHDA and CDR2 is SQIVND (reference sequence). Trimming cost V 5 bases and J 0 bases, with 16 bases left between them.